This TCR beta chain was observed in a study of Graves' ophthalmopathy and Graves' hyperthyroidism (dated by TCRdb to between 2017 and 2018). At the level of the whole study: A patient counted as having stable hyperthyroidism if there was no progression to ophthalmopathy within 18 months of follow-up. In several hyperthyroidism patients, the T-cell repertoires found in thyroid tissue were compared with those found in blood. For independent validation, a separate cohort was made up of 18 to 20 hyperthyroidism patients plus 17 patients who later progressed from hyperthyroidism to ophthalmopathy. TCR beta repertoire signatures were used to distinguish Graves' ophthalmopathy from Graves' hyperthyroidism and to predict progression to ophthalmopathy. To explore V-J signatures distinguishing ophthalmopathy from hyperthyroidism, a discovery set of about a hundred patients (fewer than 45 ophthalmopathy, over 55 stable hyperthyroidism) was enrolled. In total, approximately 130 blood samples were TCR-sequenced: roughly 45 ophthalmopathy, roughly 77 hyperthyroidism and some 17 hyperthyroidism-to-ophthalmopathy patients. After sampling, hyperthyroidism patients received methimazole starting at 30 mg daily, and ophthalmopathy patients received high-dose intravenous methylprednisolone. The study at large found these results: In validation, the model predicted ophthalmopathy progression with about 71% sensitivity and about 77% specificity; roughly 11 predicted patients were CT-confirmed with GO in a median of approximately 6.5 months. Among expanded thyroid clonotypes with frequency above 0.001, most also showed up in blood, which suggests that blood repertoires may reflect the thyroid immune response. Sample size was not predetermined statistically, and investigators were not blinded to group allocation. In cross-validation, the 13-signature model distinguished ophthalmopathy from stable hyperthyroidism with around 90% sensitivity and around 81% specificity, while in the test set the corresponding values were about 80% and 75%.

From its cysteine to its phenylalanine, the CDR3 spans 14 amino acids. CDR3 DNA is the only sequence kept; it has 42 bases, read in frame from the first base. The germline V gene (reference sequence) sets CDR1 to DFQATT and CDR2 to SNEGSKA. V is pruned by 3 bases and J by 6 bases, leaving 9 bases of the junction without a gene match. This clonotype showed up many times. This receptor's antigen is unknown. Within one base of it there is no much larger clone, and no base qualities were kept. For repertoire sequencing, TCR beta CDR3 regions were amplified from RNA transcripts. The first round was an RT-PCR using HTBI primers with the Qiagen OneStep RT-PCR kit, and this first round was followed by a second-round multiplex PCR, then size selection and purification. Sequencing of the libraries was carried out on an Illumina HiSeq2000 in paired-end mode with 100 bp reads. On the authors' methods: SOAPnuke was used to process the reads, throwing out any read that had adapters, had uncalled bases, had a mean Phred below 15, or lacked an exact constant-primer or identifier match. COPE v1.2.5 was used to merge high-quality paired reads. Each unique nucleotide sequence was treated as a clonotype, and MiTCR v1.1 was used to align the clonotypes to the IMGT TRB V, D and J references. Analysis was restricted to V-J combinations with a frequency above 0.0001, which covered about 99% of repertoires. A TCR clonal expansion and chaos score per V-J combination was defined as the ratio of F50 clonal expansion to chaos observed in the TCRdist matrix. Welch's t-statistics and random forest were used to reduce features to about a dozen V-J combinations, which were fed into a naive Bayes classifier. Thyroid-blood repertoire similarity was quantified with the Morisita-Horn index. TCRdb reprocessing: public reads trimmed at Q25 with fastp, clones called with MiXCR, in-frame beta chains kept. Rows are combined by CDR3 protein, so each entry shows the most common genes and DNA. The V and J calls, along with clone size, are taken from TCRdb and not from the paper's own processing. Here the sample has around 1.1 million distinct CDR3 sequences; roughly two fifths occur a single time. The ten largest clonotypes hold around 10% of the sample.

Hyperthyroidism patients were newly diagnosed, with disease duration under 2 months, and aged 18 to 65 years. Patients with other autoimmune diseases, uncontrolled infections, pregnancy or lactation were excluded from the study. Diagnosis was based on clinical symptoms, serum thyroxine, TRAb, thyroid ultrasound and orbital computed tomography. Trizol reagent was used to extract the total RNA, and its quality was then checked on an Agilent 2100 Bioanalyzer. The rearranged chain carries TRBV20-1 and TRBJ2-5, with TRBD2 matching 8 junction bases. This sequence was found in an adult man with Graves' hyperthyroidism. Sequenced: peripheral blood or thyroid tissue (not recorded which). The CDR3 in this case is CSARQGLGRKTQYF. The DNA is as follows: TGCAGTGCTAGGCAGGGACTAGGTCGAAAGACCCAGTACTTC.